A single sample gave rise to the 12 T cell receptor beta chains below, sequenced in a study of regulatory T cells in long-lasting Graves disease. The time point here: newly diagnosed GD, antithyroid drugs for less than 3 months. TCR sequences were obtained from RNA taken from PBMCs. Through Arm-PCR of CDR3 regions and iRepertoire HTBI primers, TCR beta libraries were built. From the multiplex PCR reads, TCRdb called clonotypes with MiXCR, one entry per CDR3 protein. The repertoire holds about 400,000 distinct CDR3 sequences, with roughly a sixth as singletons. Specimen: peripheral blood mononuclear cells (PBMCs), collected at new diagnosis, from a patient treated with antithyroid drugs. These receptors were collected from a female donor with Graves disease.

This clonotype was observed at least ten times. This rearrangement joins TRBV20-1 to TRBJ2-7; perhaps TRBD1 as D (6 bases). The V gene's germline CDR1 is DFQATT and CDR2 SNEGSKA (reference sequence). The CDR3 is 15 residues long. The germline V and J ends were trimmed by 3 bases and 2 bases, with 17 bases remaining between them. The DNA for the CDR3 is TGCAGTGCTAGTCTCCTAAAGGGACAAGCCTACGAGCAGTACTTC. Its protein is CSASLLKGQAYEQYF.

This clonotype was counted at least ten times. The CDR3 loop is CASSLGSRVAEAFF. CDR3 nucleotides: TGTGCCAGCAGCTTAGGATCAAGGGTGGCTGAAGCTTTCTTT. The chain employs TRBV7-9 and TRBJ1-1; D gene unclear. Germline lookup yields CDR1 SEHNR and CDR2 FQNEAQ (reference sequence). The CDR3 consists of 14 residues. With 1 base removed from V and 6 bases from J, the gap between germline ends came to 12 bases.

Remarks on this clonotype: This may be a read error: a much more frequent sequence differs by one nucleotide. The chain combines TRBV29-1 with TRBJ2-1; TRBD1 aligns across 12 bases. The CDR3 runs 16 residues. The V segment lost 5 bases and the J segment 4 bases; nucleotides outside the gene matches: 9. Germline-derived CDR1 and CDR2 are SQVTM and ANQGSEA. The CDR3 region is CSVQYLGQGAYNEQFF. DNA of the CDR3: TGCAGCGTTCAATATTTGGGACAGGGGGCGTACAATGAGCAGTTCTTC.

This clonotype was counted many times. The chain couples TRBV30 to TRBJ2-7; D ambiguous. Trimming removed 4 bases at V and 4 bases at J, with 26 bases between. The germline CDR1 and CDR2 sequences are GTSNPN and SVGIG (reference sequence). The CDR3 sequence is 17 residues long. CDR3 in DNA: TGTGCCTGGACCCCGCGTGGCGGTAGTCCAGTCCCGTACGAGCAGTACTTC. Its translation: CAWTPRGGSPVPYEQYF.

Ten or more counts support this clonotype. CDR3 in DNA: TGCGCCAGCAGCTTGGCCGGGCCGCTCAATGAGCAGTTCTTC. Amino acids: CASSLAGPLNEQFF. This rearrangement joins TRBV5-1 to TRBJ2-1; the D is unclear. CDR1 is SGHRS, CDR2 YFSETQ, per germline. The germline V and J ends were trimmed by 0 bases and 6 bases, with 10 bases remaining between them. The CDR3 is made up of 14 amino acids.

The CDR3 DNA is TGTGCCAGCAGTTTCCTAGACACTTTCCGGGGCGGCAATGAGCAGTTCTTC. The encoded protein is CASSFLDTFRGGNEQFF. The chain links TRBV28 to TRBJ2-1; D may be TRBD1 or TRBD2 (5 bases each). From germline, CDR1 is MDHEN and CDR2 SYDVKM. The CDR3 runs to 17 residues. V was cut by 3 bases and J by 6 bases, with 21 bases left in between.

The sample holds many counts of this clonotype. The rearrangement links TRBV6-5 to TRBJ2-3, with TRBD2 as a possible D gene (6 bases). Germline CDR1 and CDR2: MNHEY and SVGAGI. V lost 2 bases to trimming and J lost 5 bases, with 20 bases between them. The CDR3 sequence is 17 residues long. CDR3 nucleotide sequence: TGTGCCAGCAGTTACAGCGCCGCGGGGAACATACGAGATACGCAGTATTTT. Translating gives CASSYSAAGNIRDTQYF.

This clonotype was found many times. The genes are TRBV27 and TRBJ1-5; 9 bases map to TRBD1. Germline V gene lookup returns CDR1 MNHEY and CDR2 SMNVEV (reference sequence). This CDR3 spans 15 amino acids. V gave up 5 bases and J gave up 9 bases; unmatched junction bases: 11. CDR3: CASSAGTGSRRPQHF. The CDR3 DNA follows: TGTGCCAGCAGTGCCGGGACAGGGTCGCGTAGGCCCCAGCATTTT.

This clonotype was found many times. The V gene is TRBV6-2 or TRBV6-3, the J gene TRBJ2-7; no clear D gene. Germline V CDR1 and CDR2: MNHEY, SVGEGT. The CDR3 runs 16 residues. V lost 5 bases, J lost 3 bases, and 20 bases lay in between. The CDR3 DNA reads TGTGCCAGCAGTCCGCCTCAGACGCTTTCCAACTACGAGCAGTACTTC. Translated, it gives CASSPPQTLSNYEQYF.

This chain links TRBV19 with TRBJ1-2; TRBD1 is a possible D gene (5 bases). Germline-derived CDR1 and CDR2 are LNHDA and SQIVND (reference sequence). There are 16 residues in the CDR3. The ends were cut back, 3 bases at V and 4 bases at J, with 18 bases in the middle. Written as DNA, the CDR3 is TGTGCCAGTAGTATTGGACATTCCCAGATATCCTATGGCTACACCTTC. This translates into CASSIGHSQISYGYTF. The whole variable domain, remainder taken from reference TRBV19 and TRBJ1-2, is DGGITQSPKYLFRKEGQNVTLSCEQNLNHDAMYWYRQDPGQGLRLIYYSQIVNDFQKGDIAEGYSVSREKKESFPLTVTSAQKNPTAFYLCASSIGHSQISYGYTFGSGTRLTVV.

The chain has TRBV10-2 and TRBJ2-3, with 12 bases matching TRBD1. The CDR3 extends over 19 amino acids. J gave up 0 bases and V 4 bases, and 11 bases lay outside the gene matches. Germline loops: CDR1 WSHSY, CDR2 SAAADI. The CDR3 region is CASSASRDRGLSSTDTQYF. CDR3 in DNA: TGCGCCAGCAGTGCCTCCAGGGACAGGGGGCTGTCGAGCACAGATACGCAGTATTTT.

Points on this clonotype: A much bigger clone sits one base away, suggesting this may be a read error. The chain carries TRBV7-2 and TRBJ2-7; D is unclear. Per germline, CDR1 SGHTA and CDR2 FQGNSA. The CDR3 totals 14 residues. In DNA form, the CDR3 reads TGTGCCTGCAGCTCAGGCGGAATCTCCTACGAGCAGTACTTC. Protein: CACSSGGISYEQYF.